This TCR beta chain was retrieved from a study of T-cell memory formation after mild COVID-19. Study in general: The two donors had largely donor-specific TCR clusters.

With regard to this clonotype: Its target is not known.

General study findings and limits: A balance of CD4 and CD8 characterized clones contracting day 15 to 85, whereas later expanders leaned CD4+. Shrinking CD4+ clones resided mostly in CM and EM, and CD8+ ones in EMRA.

TCRdb recomputed calls from the 5' RACE reads with MiXCR, one row per CDR3 protein. The sample lists about 560,000 distinct CDR3 sequences, 17% occurring once. V lost 5 bases and J lost 5; bases outside the gene matches: 10. Germline V CDR1 and CDR2: LNHNV, YYDKDF (reference sequence). This CDR3 is 17 amino acids long. The sequence came from an adult woman who had mild COVID-19 (a few samples of this study predate the infection). Cell type and time point are not known. The V call is TRBV15, the J call TRBJ2-5; TRBD2 agrees at 14 bases. The sequenced sample was PBMCs or a T cell subset sorted from them (not recorded which). The CDR3 region has the DNA TGTGCCACCAGCCGAGGACTCGGGACTAGCGGGAGCGAGACCCAGTACTTC. Protein: CATSRGLGTSGSETQYF.